This T cell receptor beta chain is from a study of blood T cell repertoires in COVID-19. CDR1 and CDR2 (germline): MNHNS, SASEGT. V shed 7 bases and J 5 bases; nucleotides not matched to a gene: 12. CDR3 length equals 15 residues. Clones were sequenced by immunoSEQ multiplex PCR, and TCRdb holds only the in-frame ones, with some missing. The sample records 340,000 or so clones, more than 75% being singletons. The chain joins TRBV6-1 to TRBJ2-5; 8 bases fit TRBD2. The source is a middle-aged man with active or convalescent COVID-19. Sequenced material: peripheral blood. CDR3 residues: CASNRAAGGPETQYF. CDR3 nucleotides: TGTGCCAGCAACCGCGCGGCGGGGGGCCCTGAGACCCAGTACTTC.